The rows below give T cell receptor beta chains drawn from one sample of a study of identical twins. MiXCR, applied by TCRdb to the 5' RACE reads, yields one record per CDR3 protein. The sample yields roughly 350,000 distinct CDR3 sequences, approximately 10% seen once. The sequenced sample consisted of naive T cells sorted from blood. Receptor source: a woman between 50 and 59 years old in good health. The CDR3 runs from the conserved cysteine through the conserved F or W. The order of the fields is clone size, V gene, J gene, D gene, CDR3 DNA, CDR3 protein. The D gene is left open where the match is weak. The size field is filled for only some rows; it gives once, few, many or a size class.

NA	TRBV14	TRBJ2-5	NA	TGTGCCAGCAGCCTCCAGAGGCCCGGGGCCTGGGGGAGAGGAGAGACCCAGTACTTC	CASSLQRPGAWGRGETQYF
few	TRBV10-3	TRBJ1-1	NA	TGTGCCATCAGCTACATAGGGCTCGGGGCTTTCTTT	CAISYIGLGAFF
few	TRBV5-1	TRBJ2-3	TRBD2	TGCGCCAGCAGCACCGCTAGCGGGAGAAGCACAGATACGCAGTATTTT	CASSTASGRSTDTQYF
NA	TRBV12-3/TRBV12-4	TRBJ1-2	NA	TGTGCCAGCAGCCCACAGGGATTCTATGGCTACACCTTC	CASSPQGFYGYTF
many	TRBV7-9	TRBJ2-5	NA	TGTGCCAGCAGCTCCCCAGGGGTAGAGACCCAGTACTTC	CASSSPGVETQYF
many	TRBV5-1	TRBJ2-6	NA	TGCGCCAGCAGCTTGCGACCTAACTCTGGGGCCAACGTCCTGACTTTC	CASSLRPNSGANVLTF
many	TRBV10-3	TRBJ2-5	TRBD1	TGTGCCATCAGTGATCCGGACAGGGGGACCCAGTACTTC	CAISDPDRGTQYF
NA	TRBV7-2	TRBJ1-5	NA	TGTGCCAGCAGCCCACAAGGGGCTAAGAGTAGCAATAAGCCCCAGCATTTT	CASSPQGAKSSNKPQHF
NA	TRBV3-1	TRBJ2-2	TRBD2	TGTGCCAGCAGCCCTAGACGGGAGGAAGGCACCGGGGAGCTGTTTTTT	CASSPRREEGTGELFF
few	TRBV20-1	TRBJ1-2	TRBD1	TGCAGTGCTAGACAGGGGGCAGACTATAACTATGGCTACACCTTC	CSARQGADYNYGYTF
many	TRBV27	TRBJ2-2	TRBD2	TGTGCCAGCAGTTTATCGGGACTACCCTACACCGGGGAGCTGTTTTTT	CASSLSGLPYTGELFF
NA	TRBV5-1	TRBJ1-2	TRBD1	TGCGCCAGCAGCTGGGGGGACAGGGGGCGCGAAGGCTACACCTTC	CASSWGDRGREGYTF
NA	TRBV7-2	TRBJ2-1	TRBD2	TGTGCCAGCAGCTTAGTTACGGCTAGCGGCAATGAGCAGTTCTTC	CASSLVTASGNEQFF
NA	TRBV5-1	TRBJ2-1	TRBD2	TGCGCCAGCAGTCCCGGGACTAGCGGGAATTACAATGAGCAGTTCTTC	CASSPGTSGNYNEQFF
NA	TRBV6-1	TRBJ1-1	NA	TGTGCCAGCAGTGAAAGGGGACACCCCACTGAAGCTTTCTTT	CASSERGHPTEAFF
few	TRBV18	TRBJ2-3	NA	TGTGCCAGCTCGGACTTCCCGGGGGATACGCAGTATTTT	CASSDFPGDTQYF
many	TRBV4-2	TRBJ2-7	TRBD2	TGTGCCAGCAGCCAAGAAGGGAGGCTAGCGGGTACCTACGAGCAGTACTTC	CASSQEGRLAGTYEQYF
few	TRBV5-5	TRBJ2-7	NA	TGTGCCAGCAGCTTGATGCGGGACACCATCTACGAGCAGTACTTC	CASSLMRDTIYEQYF
few	TRBV20-1	TRBJ2-2	TRBD2	TGCAGTGCTGGACCTAGCGGGAGGCTCACCGGGGAGCTGTTTTTT	CSAGPSGRLTGELFF
many	TRBV9	TRBJ1-4	NA	TGTGCCAGCAGCGTGTTGTTAGGTGGAAAACTGTTTTTT	CASSVLLGGKLFF
few	TRBV10-1	TRBJ2-3	NA	TGCGCCAGCAGCCGGACAGGGAGGGCAGATACGCAGTATTTT	CASSRTGRADTQYF
few	TRBV12-3/TRBV12-4	TRBJ2-1	TRBD2	TGTGCCAGCAGTTTGCTCCCTAGCGGGATGGGTGAGCAGTTCTTC	CASSLLPSGMGEQFF
NA	TRBV7-2	TRBJ1-2	NA	TGTGCCAGCAGCTTAGCGCTTTTTGGCTACACCTTC	CASSLALFGYTF
NA	TRBV7-8	TRBJ1-2	NA	TGTGCCAGCAGCTTATTGCGTCGGCCTAACTATGGCTACACCTTC	CASSLLRRPNYGYTF
NA	TRBV11-2	TRBJ2-2	NA	TGTGCCAGCACCCCCGCTGCGCCGGGGGTCGCCGGGGAGCTGTTTTTT	CASTPAAPGVAGELFF
many	TRBV9	TRBJ1-1	NA	TGTGCCAGCAGCGTCGTACACAGCGTCACTGAAGCTTTCTTT	CASSVVHSVTEAFF
few	TRBV7-9	TRBJ2-7	TRBD2	TGTGCCAGCAGCACTAGCGTTTCCTACGAGCAGTACTTC	CASSTSVSYEQYF
NA	TRBV12-3/TRBV12-4	TRBJ1-3	NA	TGTGCCAGCAGTTTTTGGACCGGGGGTACTCTATATTTT	CASSFWTGGTLYF
few	TRBV20-1	TRBJ1-2	NA	TGCAGTGCTAAGGAGACAGGAATCGGCTACACCTTC	CSAKETGIGYTF
NA	TRBV6-1	TRBJ2-5	NA	TGTGCCAGCAGTGACGGGCTAGCACAGGAGACCCAGTACTTC	CASSDGLAQETQYF
few	TRBV7-6	TRBJ2-7	TRBD1	TGTGCCAGCAGCTCGAGACAGGGGAAATACGAGCAGTACTTC	CASSSRQGKYEQYF
NA	TRBV12-3/TRBV12-4	TRBJ2-3	NA	TGTGCCAGCAGTCCCACCAATACGCAGTATTTT	CASSPTNTQYF
many	TRBV7-9	TRBJ2-7	TRBD2	TGTGCCAGCAGCTTGGGGGACTACTACGAGCAGTACTTC	CASSLGDYYEQYF
many	TRBV29-1	TRBJ1-1	NA	TGCAGCGTTGAAGGGCACTCGGCTTTCTTT	CSVEGHSAFF
NA	TRBV20-1	TRBJ2-1	TRBD1	TGCAGTGCTAGAGTCGGGACAGGACGTTCCTACAATGAGCAGTTCTTC	CSARVGTGRSYNEQFF
many	TRBV4-1	TRBJ1-5	NA	TGCGCCAGCAGCCAAACAGGCCCAGAAGATGTGGCGCCCCAGCATTTT	CASSQTGPEDVAPQHF
few	TRBV7-8	TRBJ2-5	TRBD1	TGTGCCAGCAGCTCGCAGGGGGTTTGGACAGGGCGGGAGACCCAGTACTTC	CASSSQGVWTGRETQYF
many	TRBV12-3/TRBV12-4	TRBJ2-1	NA	TGTGCCAGCAGACCAGACAGGTGGGGTCCCAATGAGCAGTTCTTC	CASRPDRWGPNEQFF
many	TRBV10-3	TRBJ2-1	NA	TGTGCCATCACTCCCCGGGAGCAAAGTGAGCAGTTCTTC	CAITPREQSEQFF
few	TRBV29-1	TRBJ2-4	NA	TGCAGCGTTTCGACACCGCTAGCCAAAAACATTCAGTACTTC	CSVSTPLAKNIQYF
many	TRBV12-3/TRBV12-4	TRBJ2-1	TRBD2	TGTGCCAGTACCGGGACTAGCGAATACAATGAGCAGTTCTTC	CASTGTSEYNEQFF
NA	TRBV6-5	TRBJ2-7	TRBD2	TGTGCCAGCAGTAATAGCGGGAGTAACTACGAGCAGTACTTC	CASSNSGSNYEQYF
NA	TRBV4-1	TRBJ2-7	NA	TGCGCCAGCAGCTTGGGGAGAGCCGAGCAGTACTTC	CASSLGRAEQYF
NA	TRBV5-1	TRBJ2-1	NA	TGCGCCAGCAGCGCCGAGAGCCCGAGCTCCTACAATGAGCAGTTCTTC	CASSAESPSSYNEQFF
few	TRBV5-1	TRBJ2-6	NA	TGCGCCAGCAACGGGGCGGCTGGGGCCAACGTCCTGACTTTC	CASNGAAGANVLTF
NA	TRBV2	TRBJ2-5	NA	TGTGCCAGTTCCGCCGAGACCCAAGAGACCCAGTACTTC	CASSAETQETQYF
NA	TRBV3-1	TRBJ2-1	TRBD2	TGTGCCAGCAGCCCGCCTCGGGAACTAGCGCACAATGAGCAGTTCTTC	CASSPPRELAHNEQFF
few	TRBV12-3/TRBV12-4	TRBJ1-4	NA	TGTGCCAGCAGTTTGAGGGCCGAAGAAAAACTGTTTTTT	CASSLRAEEKLFF
many	TRBV4-1	TRBJ2-1	NA	TGCGCCAGCAGCCAAGAAACGCCGAGCTACAATGAGCAGTTCTTC	CASSQETPSYNEQFF
few	TRBV5-1	TRBJ1-1	NA	TGCGCCAGCAGCTTGGTACGGGGAAACACTGAAGCTTTCTTT	CASSLVRGNTEAFF
many	TRBV3-1	TRBJ2-5	NA	TGTGCCAGCAGCCAAGCCTACCAGGGAGAGACCCAGTACTTC	CASSQAYQGETQYF
few	TRBV15	TRBJ2-7	NA	TGTGCCACCAGCAGAGCGGGACCGAACGAGCAGTACTTC	CATSRAGPNEQYF
NA	TRBV24-1	TRBJ2-3	TRBD2	TGTGCCACCAGTGATTTCCGCGGGAGCGGCACAGATACGCAGTATTTT	CATSDFRGSGTDTQYF
NA	TRBV7-9	TRBJ2-1	NA	TGTGCCAGCAGCTCCAACACAGGCTTTGGAGGCAATGAGCAGTTCTTC	CASSSNTGFGGNEQFF
many	TRBV27	TRBJ2-5	NA	TGTGCCAGCAGTCTAGCTCATCAAGAGACCCAGTACTTC	CASSLAHQETQYF
NA	TRBV6-2/TRBV6-3	TRBJ2-5	TRBD1	TGTGCCAGCAAACAGGGGGCGCACCAAGAGACCCAGTACTTC	CASKQGAHQETQYF
NA	TRBV24-1	TRBJ2-2	NA	TGTGCCACCAGTGATCCGGGGGGCAGAGGGGCCGGGGAGCTGTTTTTT	CATSDPGGRGAGELFF
NA	TRBV12-5	TRBJ2-1	NA	TGTGCTAGTGCCTCTCACTGGGGAGGCAATGAGCAGTTCTTC	CASASHWGGNEQFF
many	TRBV24-1	TRBJ2-1	TRBD1	TGTGCCACCTCCCGAGGGACAGGGGCTATCAATGAGCAGTTCTTC	CATSRGTGAINEQFF
NA	TRBV7-9	TRBJ2-4	TRBD2	TGTGCCAGCAGCACTCAACTAGCGGGGAGGAACATTCAGTACTTC	CASSTQLAGRNIQYF